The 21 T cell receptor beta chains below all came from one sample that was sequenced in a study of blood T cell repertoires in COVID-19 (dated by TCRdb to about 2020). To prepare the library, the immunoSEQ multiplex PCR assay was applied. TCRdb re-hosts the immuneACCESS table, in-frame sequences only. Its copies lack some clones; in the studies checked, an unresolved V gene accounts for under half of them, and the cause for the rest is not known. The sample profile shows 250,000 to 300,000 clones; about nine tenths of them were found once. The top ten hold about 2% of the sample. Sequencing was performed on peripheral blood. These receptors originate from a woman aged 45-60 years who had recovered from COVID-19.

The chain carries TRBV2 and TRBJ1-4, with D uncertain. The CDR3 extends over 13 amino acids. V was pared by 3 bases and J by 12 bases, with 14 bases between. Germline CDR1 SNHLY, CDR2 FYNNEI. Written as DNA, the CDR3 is TGTGCCAGCAGTGAGGTACCGGATCGGGAACTGTTTTTT. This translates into CASSEVPDRELFF.

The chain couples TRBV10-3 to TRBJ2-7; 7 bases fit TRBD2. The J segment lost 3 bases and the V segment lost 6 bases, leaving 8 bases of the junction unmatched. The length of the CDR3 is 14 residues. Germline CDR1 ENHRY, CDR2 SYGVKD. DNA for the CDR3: TGTGCCATCAGAATCGAGGCGGGAGTCTACGAGCAGTACTTC. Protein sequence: CAIRIEAGVYEQYF.

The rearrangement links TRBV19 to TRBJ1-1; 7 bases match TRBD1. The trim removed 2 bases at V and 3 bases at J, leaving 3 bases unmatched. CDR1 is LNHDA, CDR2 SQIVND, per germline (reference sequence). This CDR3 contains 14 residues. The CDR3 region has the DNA TGTGCCAGTAGTATAACCAGGGGGGACACTGAAGCTTTCTTT. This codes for CASSITRGDTEAFF. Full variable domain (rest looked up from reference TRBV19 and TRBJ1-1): DGGITQSPKYLFRKEGQNVTLSCEQNLNHDAMYWYRQDPGQGLRLIYYSQIVNDFQKGDIAEGYSVSREKKESFPLTVTSAQKNPTAFYLCASSITRGDTEAFFGQGTRLTVV.

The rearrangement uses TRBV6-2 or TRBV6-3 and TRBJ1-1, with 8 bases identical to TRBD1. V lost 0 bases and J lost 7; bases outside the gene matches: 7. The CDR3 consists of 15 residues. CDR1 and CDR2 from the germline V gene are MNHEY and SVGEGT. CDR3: CASSYSYTGGREAFF. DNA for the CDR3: TGTGCCAGCAGTTACTCCTATACAGGGGGACGTGAAGCTTTCTTT.

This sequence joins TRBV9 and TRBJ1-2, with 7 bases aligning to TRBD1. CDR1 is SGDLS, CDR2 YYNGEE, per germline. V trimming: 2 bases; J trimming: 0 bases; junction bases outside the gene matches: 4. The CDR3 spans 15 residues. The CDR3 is CASSVGDSTNYGYTF. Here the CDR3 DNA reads TGTGCCAGCAGCGTGGGGGACAGCACTAACTATGGCTACACCTTC.

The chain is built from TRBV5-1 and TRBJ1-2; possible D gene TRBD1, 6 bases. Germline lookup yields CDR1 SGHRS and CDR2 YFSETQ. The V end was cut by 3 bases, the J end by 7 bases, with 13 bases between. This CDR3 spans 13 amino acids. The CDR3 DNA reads TGCGCCAGCAGCTCGAGGGGGGGTAGTGGCTACACCTTC. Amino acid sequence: CASSSRGGSGYTF.

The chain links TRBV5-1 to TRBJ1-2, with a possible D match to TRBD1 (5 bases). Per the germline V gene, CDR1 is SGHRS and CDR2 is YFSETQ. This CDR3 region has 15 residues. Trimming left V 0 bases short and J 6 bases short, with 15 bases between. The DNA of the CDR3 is TGCGCCAGCAGCTTGGACGGCAGGGCGCGAGATGGCTACACCTTC. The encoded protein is CASSLDGRARDGYTF.

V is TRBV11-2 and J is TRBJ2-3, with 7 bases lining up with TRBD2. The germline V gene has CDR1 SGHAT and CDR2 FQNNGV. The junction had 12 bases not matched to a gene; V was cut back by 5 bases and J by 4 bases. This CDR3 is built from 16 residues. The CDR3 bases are TGTGCCAGCAGCGGTAGGGGCGGGAGCGGGGCAGATACGCAGTATTTT. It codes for CASSGRGGSGADTQYF.

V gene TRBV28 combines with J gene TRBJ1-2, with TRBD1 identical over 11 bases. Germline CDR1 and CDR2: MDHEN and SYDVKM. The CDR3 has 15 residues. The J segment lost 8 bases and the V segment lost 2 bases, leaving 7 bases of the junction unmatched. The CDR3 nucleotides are TGTGCCAGCAGTTTAGTTGGACAGGGGGCGAACGGCTACACCTTC. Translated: CASSLVGQGANGYTF.

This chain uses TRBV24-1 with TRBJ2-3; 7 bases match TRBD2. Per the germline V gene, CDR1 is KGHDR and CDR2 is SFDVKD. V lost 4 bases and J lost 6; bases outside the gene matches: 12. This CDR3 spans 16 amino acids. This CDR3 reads CATSEYGARESDTQYF. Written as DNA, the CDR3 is TGTGCCACCAGTGAGTATGGCGCGCGGGAGTCTGATACGCAGTATTTT.

As DNA, the CDR3 is TGTGCCTGGAGTATAGGACAGGGTTTCTTCTATGGCTACACCTTC. Its protein is CAWSIGQGFFYGYTF. The J gene is TRBJ1-2, the V gene TRBV30, with 8 bases matching TRBD1. Per germline, CDR1 GTSNPN and CDR2 SVGIG (reference sequence). J lost 4 bases, V lost 2 bases, and 9 bases had no gene match. The CDR3 is made up of 15 amino acids.

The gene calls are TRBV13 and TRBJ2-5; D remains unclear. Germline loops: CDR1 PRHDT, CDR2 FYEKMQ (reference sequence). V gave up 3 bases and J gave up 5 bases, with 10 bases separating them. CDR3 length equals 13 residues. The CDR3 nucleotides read TGTGCCAGCAGCTTGCGCAATCGGGAGACCCAGTACTTC. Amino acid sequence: CASSLRNRETQYF.

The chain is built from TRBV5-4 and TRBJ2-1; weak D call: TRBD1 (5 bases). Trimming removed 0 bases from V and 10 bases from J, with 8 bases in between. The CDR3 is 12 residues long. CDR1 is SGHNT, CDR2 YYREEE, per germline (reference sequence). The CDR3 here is CASSLEGWEQFF. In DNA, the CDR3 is TGTGCCAGCAGCTTGGAGGGGTGGGAGCAGTTCTTC.

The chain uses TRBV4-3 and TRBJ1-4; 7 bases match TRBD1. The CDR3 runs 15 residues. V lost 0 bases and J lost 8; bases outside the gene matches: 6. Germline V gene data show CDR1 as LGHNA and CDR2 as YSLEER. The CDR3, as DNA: TGCGCCAGCAGCCAAGATACAGGGGTGGGCGAAAAACTGTTTTTT. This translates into CASSQDTGVGEKLFF.

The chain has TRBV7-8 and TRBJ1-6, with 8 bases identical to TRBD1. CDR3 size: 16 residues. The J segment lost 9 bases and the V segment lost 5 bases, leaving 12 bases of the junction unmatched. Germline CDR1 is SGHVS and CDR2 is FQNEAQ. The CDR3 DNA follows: TGTGCCAGCAGCCCCCGGACAGGGACAGGTGTTTCACCCCTCCACTTT. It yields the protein CASSPRTGTGVSPLHF.

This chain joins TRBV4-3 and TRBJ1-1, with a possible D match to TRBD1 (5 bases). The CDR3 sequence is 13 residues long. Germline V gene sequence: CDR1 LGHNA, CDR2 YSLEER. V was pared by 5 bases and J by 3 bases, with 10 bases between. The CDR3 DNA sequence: TGCGCCAGCAGCAGAAAGGGGCACACTGAAGCTTTCTTT. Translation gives CASSRKGHTEAFF.

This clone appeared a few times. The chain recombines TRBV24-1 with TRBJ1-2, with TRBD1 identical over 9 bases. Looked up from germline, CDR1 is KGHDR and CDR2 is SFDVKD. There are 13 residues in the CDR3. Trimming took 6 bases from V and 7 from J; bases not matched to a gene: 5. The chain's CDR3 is CATSWGQGTGYTF. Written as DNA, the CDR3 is TGTGCCACCAGTTGGGGACAGGGTACTGGCTACACCTTC.

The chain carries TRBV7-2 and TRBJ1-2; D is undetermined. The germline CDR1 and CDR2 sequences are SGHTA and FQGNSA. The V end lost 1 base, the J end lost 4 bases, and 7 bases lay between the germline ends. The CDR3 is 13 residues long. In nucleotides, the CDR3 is TGTGCCAGCAGCTTAGTGTCAGTCTATGGCTACACCTTC. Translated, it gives CASSLVSVYGYTF. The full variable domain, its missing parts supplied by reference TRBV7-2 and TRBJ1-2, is GAGVSQSPSNKVTEKGKDVELRCDPISGHTALYWYRQSLGQGLEFLIYFQGNSAPDKSGLPSDRFSAERTGGSVSTLTIQRTQQEDSAVYLCASSLVSVYGYTFGSGTRLTVV.

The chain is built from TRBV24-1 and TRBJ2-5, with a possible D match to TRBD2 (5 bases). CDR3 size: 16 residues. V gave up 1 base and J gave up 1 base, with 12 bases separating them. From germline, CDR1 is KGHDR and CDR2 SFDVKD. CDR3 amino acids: CATSDLLGSTQETQYF. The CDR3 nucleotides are TGTGCCACCAGTGATTTATTAGGGAGTACCCAAGAGACCCAGTACTTC.

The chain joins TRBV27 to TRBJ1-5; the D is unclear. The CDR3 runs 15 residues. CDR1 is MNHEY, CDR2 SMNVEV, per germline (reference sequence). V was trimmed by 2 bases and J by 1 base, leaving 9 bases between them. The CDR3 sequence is CASSLGRLSNQPQHF. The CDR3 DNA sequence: TGTGCCAGCAGTTTAGGCAGACTCAGCAATCAGCCCCAGCATTTT.

CDR3 region: CASGEAGNQPQHF. The CDR3 DNA sequence: TGTGCCAGTGGGGAGGCGGGGAATCAGCCCCAGCATTTT. This chain links TRBV19 with TRBJ1-5; D is unclear. The CDR3 totals 13 residues. From germline, CDR1 is LNHDA and CDR2 SQIVND (reference sequence). The V end lost 8 bases, the J end lost 4 bases, and 12 bases lay between the germline ends.